Following are 30 T cell receptor beta chains from one sample sequenced in a study of CD8 T cells in ankylosing spondylitis (dated by TCRdb to between 2016 and 2019). Study-level results and caveats: A TCR beta motif of several highly homologous amino acid variants appeared characteristic of blood from ankylosing spondylitis patients.

Library creation used 5' RACE. Sequenced on an Illumina HiSeq 2500. TCRdb handled the public reads itself, with Q25 trimming in fastp and clone calling in MiXCR, and kept productive beta chains. Rows are unified per CDR3 protein, each entry keeping the most common DNA and genes. For this sample the table gives hundreds of thousands of distinct CDR3 sequences, of which 17% were detected only once. Approximately 0.97% of the sample is taken by the ten largest. Their specific antigens are unknown. The sequenced sample was blood, either unsorted or a sorted T cell fraction (not recorded which). These receptors were taken from a male donor with ankylosing spondylitis.

This clonotype was counted ten times or more. J is TRBJ2-7 and V is TRBV10-3; TRBD1 matches 7 bases. Unmatched junction bases numbered 12, after V lost 10 bases and J lost 3 bases. The CDR3 runs 14 residues. CDR1 is ENHRY, CDR2 SYGVKD, per germline. CDR3 residues: CATKPPGQSYEQYF. The CDR3 region has the DNA TGTGCCACCAAACCGCCGGGACAGAGCTACGAGCAGTACTTC.

V gene TRBV10-3 combines with J gene TRBJ2-3; possible D gene TRBD2, 6 bases. Germline CDR1 and CDR2: ENHRY and SYGVKD. V lost 1 base and J 4 bases, leaving 9 bases between the germline ends. The CDR3 has 14 residues. The CDR3 DNA reads as TGTGCCATCAGTGAGTTTGGCGGGGCAGATACGCAGTATTTT. This encodes CAISEFGGADTQYF.

The chain combines TRBV25-1 with TRBJ2-7; D remains ambiguous. The V gene's germline CDR1 is MGHDK and CDR2 SYGVNS. V was clipped by 8 bases and J by 1 base, with 12 bases between them. The CDR3 consists of 13 residues. This CDR3 reads CASARTESYEQYF. In DNA form, the CDR3 reads TGTGCCAGCGCCCGGACGGAGTCCTACGAGCAGTACTTC.

This clonotype has a handful of counts. The chain uses TRBV5-1 and TRBJ2-7, with 11 positions matching TRBD2. V gave up 0 bases and J gave up 0 bases; unmatched junction bases: 5. CDR3 length: 17 residues. Germline V CDR1 and CDR2: SGHRS, YFSETQ. CDR3 bases: TGCGCCAGCAGCTTGGTACTAGCGGGGGCCAGCTCCTACGAGCAGTACTTC. It specifies CASSLVLAGASSYEQYF.

The table lists this clonotype with a few counts. The J gene is TRBJ1-6, the V gene TRBV5-1; D may be TRBD1 (6 bases). The ends were cut back, 4 bases at V and 8 bases at J, with 13 bases in the middle. The CDR3 has 14 residues. The germline CDR1 and CDR2 sequences are SGHRS and YFSETQ. The CDR3 spells CASSPRTVDSPLHF. The CDR3 DNA reads TGCGCCAGCAGCCCCCGGACAGTGGATTCACCCCTCCACTTT.

This clonotype was seen more than once but under ten times. The chain employs TRBV30 and TRBJ1-2; possibly TRBD1 for D (5 bases). The ends were cut back, 1 base at V and 0 bases at J, with 9 bases in the middle. Germline-derived CDR1 and CDR2 are GTSNPN and SVGIG (reference sequence). The CDR3 is 14 residues long. CDR3 in amino acids: CAWSGDGANYGYTF. Here the CDR3 DNA reads TGTGCCTGGAGTGGGGACGGAGCTAACTATGGCTACACCTTC.

This clonotype was counted many times. The chain recombines TRBV20-1 with TRBJ1-1; D may be TRBD1 (5 bases). Germline V CDR1 and CDR2: DFQATT, SNEGSKA (reference sequence). Trimming took 2 bases from V and 0 from J, leaving 7 bases between them. CDR3 length: 13 residues. For the CDR3, the DNA is TGCAGTGCTAGAAAGGGGATGAACACTGAAGCTTTCTTT. Translating it yields CSARKGMNTEAFF.

The J gene is TRBJ2-1, the V gene TRBV6-2 or TRBV6-3; TRBD2 matches 10 bases. The CDR3 runs 15 residues. Germline CDR1 MNHEY, CDR2 SVGEGT. V dropped 6 bases and J dropped 7; count of bases not matched to a gene: 9. This CDR3 is CASSAGTSVLNEQFF. The CDR3 nucleotides are TGTGCCAGCAGCGCCGGGACTAGCGTTTTGAATGAGCAGTTCTTC.

This chain joins TRBV20-1 and TRBJ2-7; possible D gene TRBD2, 5 bases. V lost 5 bases and J 4 bases, leaving 12 bases between the germline ends. The CDR3 spans 12 residues. Germline CDR1 reads DFQATT; CDR2 reads SNEGSKA (reference sequence). The CDR3, as DNA: TGCAGTGCTGACCTAGAGGGATACGAGCAGTACTTC. It is translated as CSADLEGYEQYF.

This clonotype was observed at least ten times. The V call is TRBV28, the J call TRBJ1-2; 8 nucleotides align to TRBD1. Germline V gene sequence: CDR1 MDHEN, CDR2 SYDVKM. The CDR3 covers 14 residues. V gave up 7 bases and J gave up 4 bases; unmatched junction bases: 8. The CDR3 is CASNTQGAIYGYTF. The CDR3 coding sequence is TGTGCCAGCAACACCCAGGGGGCGATCTATGGCTACACCTTC.

The chain has TRBV7-9 and TRBJ2-2; 12 nucleotides align to TRBD2. V shed 6 bases, J shed 7 bases, and the junction held 6 bases outside the gene matches. This CDR3 has 15 residues. The V gene's germline CDR1 is SEHNR and CDR2 FQNEAQ (reference sequence). CDR3 sequence reads: CASSGLAGFGGELFF. CDR3 nucleotides: TGTGCCAGCAGTGGACTAGCGGGATTCGGCGGGGAGCTGTTTTTT.

This clonotype has a count of ten or more. V usage is TRBV29-1 and J usage is TRBJ2-7; 9 nucleotides match TRBD1. Per germline, CDR1 SQVTM and CDR2 ANQGSEA. The CDR3 loop spans 14 amino acids. The ends lost 6 bases at V and 5 bases at J; junction bases unmatched: 11. The CDR3 region has the DNA TGCAGCGTAATTCCGGGACAGGGCATAAACGAGCAGTACTTC. It encodes CSVIPGQGINEQYF.

This clonotype was detected many times. The chain combines TRBV15 with TRBJ2-7; D is uncertain. The CDR3 extends over 14 amino acids. Between the trimmed V and J ends, which lost 0 bases and 3 bases, there was a span of 9 bases. Germline CDR1 is LNHNV and CDR2 is YYDKDF (reference sequence). CDR3 amino acids: CATSRDPRNYEQYF. The CDR3 nucleotides read TGTGCCACCAGCAGAGATCCACGGAACTACGAGCAGTACTTC. Full variable domain (missing parts from reference TRBV15 and TRBJ2-7): DAMVIQNPRYQVTQFGKPVTLSCSQTLNHNVMYWYQQKSSQAPKLLFHYYDKDFNNEADTPDNFQSRRPNTSFCFLDIRSPGLGDTAMYLCATSRDPRNYEQYFGPGTRLTVT.

This clonotype was seen at least ten times. The CDR3 protein is CASSAGTDYSNQPQHF. CDR3 in DNA: TGTGCCAGCAGCGCCGGGACGGACTATAGCAATCAGCCCCAGCATTTT. The chain couples TRBV9 to TRBJ1-5; D is perhaps TRBD1 (5 bases). Germline-derived CDR1 and CDR2 are SGDLS and YYNGEE. The CDR3 consists of 16 residues. V lost 3 bases, J lost 0 bases, and 13 bases lay in between.

This clonotype was counted between two and nine times. The chain couples TRBV4-1 to TRBJ1-1, with 12 bases fitting TRBD1. This CDR3 has 20 residues. Germline CDR1 and CDR2: MGHRA and YSYEKL. V lost 2 bases and J lost 1; bases outside the gene matches: 14. The CDR3 DNA reads TGCGCCAGCAGCCAACCGTCCGGGACAGGGGGCGAGAGGCGGAACACTGAAGCTTTCTTT. Translation: CASSQPSGTGGERRNTEAFF.

This clonotype has a handful of counts. The rearrangement uses TRBV4-3 and TRBJ2-2, with TRBD2 matching 9 bases. Germline CDR1 reads LGHNA; CDR2 reads YSLEER. The CDR3 runs 17 residues. V lost 3 bases and J lost 4; bases outside the gene matches: 9. The DNA of the CDR3 is TGCGCCAGCAGCCACAGCCCTCGGCGGGAGGGCACCGGGGAGCTGTTTTTT. It is translated as CASSHSPRREGTGELFF.

This chain uses TRBV14 with TRBJ2-6; tentatively, D is TRBD2 (6 bases). CDR3 length: 16 residues. Trimming took off 1 base at V and 0 bases at J, with 7 bases between the two ends. Germline CDR1 reads SGHDN; CDR2 reads FVKESK. CDR3 bases: TGTGCCAGCAGCCAAGTCGGGGGCTCTGGGGCCAACGTCCTGACTTTC. Residues: CASSQVGGSGANVLTF.

This clonotype was seen a few times. The J gene is TRBJ1-5, the V gene TRBV12-3 or TRBV12-4, with D maybe TRBD1 (5 bases). CDR3 size: 14 residues. The V end was cut by 3 bases, the J end by 5 bases, with 11 bases between. The CDR3 reads CASSFRGGDQPQHF. In DNA form, the CDR3 reads TGTGCCAGCAGTTTTAGGGGTGGGGATCAGCCCCAGCATTTT.

This clonotype was picked up a small number of times. This chain uses TRBV5-1 with TRBJ2-5, with a possible D match to TRBD2 (7 bases). The germline gives CDR1 SGHRS, CDR2 YFSETQ. V was cut by 4 bases and J by 5 bases, with 18 bases left in between. The CDR3 length is 15 residues. In DNA, the CDR3 is TGCGCCAGCAGCCTTGCGTTGGCGGGGGCGGAGACCCAGTACTTC. Protein sequence: CASSLALAGAETQYF.

J is TRBJ2-7 and V is TRBV6-1; no clear D gene. Germline V lookup: CDR1 MNHNS, CDR2 SASEGT. The CDR3 loop spans 14 amino acids. V was shortened by 6 bases and J by 1 base, with 13 bases between the two germline ends. This CDR3 reads CASSGQVPSYEQYF. CDR3 nucleotides: TGTGCCAGCAGCGGGCAGGTGCCTTCCTACGAGCAGTACTTC.

This clonotype was recorded many times. The rearrangement links TRBV11-2 to TRBJ2-3; 9 bases fit TRBD1. The germline V gene encodes CDR1 SGHAT and CDR2 FQNNGV. This CDR3 has 17 amino acids. V shed 1 base, J shed 4 bases, and the junction held 9 bases outside the gene matches. CDR3 sequence (DNA): TGTGCCAGCAGCTTAGTACGGGACAGGGTCTCAGCAGATACGCAGTATTTT. Amino acids: CASSLVRDRVSADTQYF. The full variable domain, its missing parts supplied by reference TRBV11-2 and TRBJ2-3, is EAGVAQSPRYKIIEKRQSVAFWCNPISGHATLYWYQQILGQGPKLLIQFQNNGVVDDSQLPKDRFSAERLKGVDSTLKIQPAKLEDSAVYLCASSLVRDRVSADTQYFGPGTRLTVL.

This clonotype was seen only a few times. The rearrangement links TRBV7-3 to TRBJ2-2, with a tentative D call TRBD1 (6 bases). The CDR3 length is 17 residues. CDR1 SGHTA and CDR2 FQGTGA come from the germline V gene. The V gene lost 1 base and the J gene lost 0 bases, with 12 bases spanning the gap. CDR3 nucleotide sequence: TGTGCCAGCAGCTTAATGGGGGCCGGGACGAACACCGGGGAGCTGTTTTTT. This gives the protein CASSLMGAGTNTGELFF.

A few counts support this clonotype. The CDR3 spells CASSPSAGGAQHF. The CDR3 DNA is TGTGCCAGCAGCCCCTCGGCCGGTGGGGCCCAGCATTTT. This chain joins TRBV6-2 or TRBV6-3 and TRBJ1-5; D call uncertain. With 6 bases removed from V and 11 bases from J, the gap between germline ends came to 17 bases. The CDR3 has 13 residues. CDR1 and CDR2 from the germline V gene are MNHEY and SVGEGT.

This CDR3 is CASSLTFDYGYTF. CDR3 DNA: TGTGCCAGCAGCTTGACATTCGACTATGGCTACACCTTC. The gene calls are TRBV3-1 and TRBJ1-2; D is uncertain. The CDR3 has 13 amino acids. V shed 5 bases and J shed 3 bases, with 10 bases lying between them. Germline V gene lookup returns CDR1 LGHDT and CDR2 YNNKEL (reference sequence).

The gene calls are TRBV28 and TRBJ2-3; 8 bases fit TRBD1. V lost 5 bases to trimming and J lost 2 bases; unmatched junction nucleotides: 9. Germline lookup yields CDR1 MDHEN and CDR2 SYDVKM. CDR3 length equals 16 residues. CDR3 nucleotide sequence: TGTGCCAGCAGTGGAGGTGGACAGGGACACACAGATACGCAGTATTTT. Encoded protein: CASSGGGQGHTDTQYF.

V usage is TRBV5-1 and J usage is TRBJ1-1; D may be TRBD1 (5 bases). The CDR3 extends over 12 amino acids. Germline values: CDR1 SGHRS, CDR2 YFSETQ. V dropped 0 bases and J dropped 6 bases, with 6 bases sitting between them. In DNA form, the CDR3 reads TGCGCCAGCAGCTTGGCAGGGTCTGAAGCTTTCTTT. It encodes CASSLAGSEAFF.

This chain joins TRBV6-1 and TRBJ1-1; TRBD1 might be the D (5 bases). The CDR3 consists of 16 residues. Trimming cost V 8 bases and J 8 bases, with 27 bases left between them. In germline, CDR1 is MNHNS, CDR2 SASEGT. The CDR3 DNA follows: TGTGCCAGCTCCCAAGGGGCCCTCGCATATAGTGGGGAAGCTTTCTTT. It encodes CASSQGALAYSGEAFF.

Here the CDR3 reads CASSLRGRDTGELFF. CDR3 nucleotide sequence: TGTGCCAGCAGTTTACGGGGGCGAGACACCGGGGAGCTGTTTTTT. The genes are TRBV27 and TRBJ2-2, with D perhaps given as TRBD1 or TRBD2 (6 bases each). CDR3 length: 15 amino acids. Germline V gene data show CDR1 as MNHEY and CDR2 as SMNVEV (reference sequence). V gave up 2 bases and J gave up 3 bases, with 10 bases separating them.

The chain joins TRBV5-1 to TRBJ1-1; D perhaps matches TRBD1 (5 bases). Germline V CDR1 and CDR2: SGHRS, YFSETQ. The CDR3 length is 14 residues. The germline V and J ends were trimmed by 4 bases and 7 bases, with 17 bases remaining between them. The CDR3 loop reads CASSPEGRQSEAFF. In nucleotides, the CDR3 is TGCGCCAGCAGCCCGGAGGGGAGGCAAAGTGAAGCTTTCTTT.

The genes are TRBV28 and TRBJ1-5; D remains ambiguous. Trimming shortened V by 4 bases and J by 8 bases, and 9 bases separated the two germline ends. CDR1 is MDHEN and CDR2 is SYDVKM in the germline V gene. The CDR3 covers 12 residues. Here the CDR3 reads CASSSLSEPQHF. CDR3 nucleotide sequence: TGTGCCAGCAGTTCCCTATCAGAGCCCCAGCATTTT.